This paragraph covers one T cell receptor beta chain sequence. What it binds is not known. V was clipped by 0 bases and J by 5 bases, with 7 bases between them. From germline, CDR1 is MRHNA and CDR2 SNTAGT. This CDR3 comprises 13 residues. The sample comes from a study of Tregs in tolerant kidney transplant recipients. Some clones are missing from TCRdb's copy, which holds only in-frame ones; the method was immunoSEQ multiplex PCR. The sample holds 15,000 to 17,000 clones, just over 90% seen once. Study results and limitations: The most relevant donor-specific Treg TCRbeta repertoire apparently came from expansion with activated donor B cells. Few patients were studied, so findings need validation in larger groups. This study did not directly address biological reproducibility.

The rearrangement links TRBV6-4 to TRBJ2-5; D call uncertain. This TCR was sampled from a human donor in good health. The source material was CD8+ T cells from blood. The CDR3 coding sequence is TGTGCCAGCAGTGACTCGCCTTGGGAGACCCAGTACTTC. It specifies CASSDSPWETQYF.